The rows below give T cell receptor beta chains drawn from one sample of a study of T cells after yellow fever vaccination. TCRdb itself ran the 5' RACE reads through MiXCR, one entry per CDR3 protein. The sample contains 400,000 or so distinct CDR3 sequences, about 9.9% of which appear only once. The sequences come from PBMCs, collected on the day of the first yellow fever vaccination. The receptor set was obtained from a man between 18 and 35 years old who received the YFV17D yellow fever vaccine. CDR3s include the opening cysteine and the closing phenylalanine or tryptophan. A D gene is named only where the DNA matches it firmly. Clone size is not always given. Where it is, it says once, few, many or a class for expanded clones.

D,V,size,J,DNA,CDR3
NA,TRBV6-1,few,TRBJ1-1,TGTGCCAGCAGGGGCACAGGGTTGAACACTGAAGCTTTCTTT,CASRGTGLNTEAFF
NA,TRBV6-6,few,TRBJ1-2,TGTGCCAGCAGTCCCGGGGCCTATGGCTACACCTTC,CASSPGAYGYTF
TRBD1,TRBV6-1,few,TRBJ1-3,TGTGCCAGCAGTAGGAGACAGGGGACCTCTGGAAACACCATATATTTT,CASSRRQGTSGNTIYF
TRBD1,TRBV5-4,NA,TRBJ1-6,TGTGCCAGCAGCTTGGCCGGACAGGGGTTTGGATCACCCCTCCACTTT,CASSLAGQGFGSPLHF
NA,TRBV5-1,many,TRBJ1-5,TGCGCCAGCAGCCCCACAGGGATCAATCAGCCCCAGCATTTT,CASSPTGINQPQHF
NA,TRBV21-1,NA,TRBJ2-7,TGTGCCAGCAGCAAAGCGGCCAGGGCTGGAGGATACGAGCAGTACTTC,CASSKAARAGGYEQYF
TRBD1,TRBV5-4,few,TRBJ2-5,TGTGCCAGCAGCACCCGACAGGGAGTCTGGACCCAGTACTTC,CASSTRQGVWTQYF
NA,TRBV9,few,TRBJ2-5,TGTGCCAGCAGCGTAGCACAAGAGACCCAGTACTTC,CASSVAQETQYF
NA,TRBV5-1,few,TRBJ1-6,TGCGCCAGCAGCTTGAAACGGGGACAAGGTTCACCCCTCCACTTT,CASSLKRGQGSPLHF
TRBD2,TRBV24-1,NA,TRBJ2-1,TGTGCCACCAGTGACCCGTCTAGCGGGGCCTACAATGAGCAGTTCTTC,CATSDPSSGAYNEQFF